Each of the 2 T cell receptor beta chains below was sequenced from the same sample in a study of blood T cell repertoires in COVID-19. TCRdb's copy holds only in-frame clones and misses some; the assay was immunoSEQ multiplex PCR. The sample records around 100,000 clones, around 80% being singletons. Input material: peripheral blood. These receptors were taken from a man in his sixties or seventies with active or convalescent COVID-19.

This clone was detected only a few times. The J gene is TRBJ1-4, the V gene TRBV5-1; weak D call: TRBD1 (5 bases). V was shortened by 1 base and J by 6 bases, with 10 bases between the two germline ends. Per germline, CDR1 SGHRS and CDR2 YFSETQ. This CDR3 comprises 14 residues. CDR3 in DNA: TGCGCCAGCAGCTTGTCGGCAGGGTATGAAAAACTGTTTTTT. It encodes CASSLSAGYEKLFF.

For the CDR3, the DNA is TGTGCCAGCAGCACTGACAGAGGTGGAAACACCATATATTTT. Its protein product is CASSTDRGGNTIYF. The chain has TRBV7-9 and TRBJ1-3; TRBD1 is a possible D gene (5 bases). Trimming shortened V by 5 bases and J by 3 bases, and 11 bases separated the two germline ends. Germline V gene lookup returns CDR1 SEHNR and CDR2 FQNEAQ (reference sequence). CDR3 length: 14 amino acids. The full variable domain, rest sourced from reference TRBV7-9 and TRBJ1-3, is DTGVSQNPRHKITKRGQNVTFRCDPISEHNRLYWYRQTLGQGPEFLTYFQNEAQLEKSRLLSDRFSAERPKGSFSTLEIQRTEQGDSAMYLCASSTDRGGNTIYFGEGSWLTVV.